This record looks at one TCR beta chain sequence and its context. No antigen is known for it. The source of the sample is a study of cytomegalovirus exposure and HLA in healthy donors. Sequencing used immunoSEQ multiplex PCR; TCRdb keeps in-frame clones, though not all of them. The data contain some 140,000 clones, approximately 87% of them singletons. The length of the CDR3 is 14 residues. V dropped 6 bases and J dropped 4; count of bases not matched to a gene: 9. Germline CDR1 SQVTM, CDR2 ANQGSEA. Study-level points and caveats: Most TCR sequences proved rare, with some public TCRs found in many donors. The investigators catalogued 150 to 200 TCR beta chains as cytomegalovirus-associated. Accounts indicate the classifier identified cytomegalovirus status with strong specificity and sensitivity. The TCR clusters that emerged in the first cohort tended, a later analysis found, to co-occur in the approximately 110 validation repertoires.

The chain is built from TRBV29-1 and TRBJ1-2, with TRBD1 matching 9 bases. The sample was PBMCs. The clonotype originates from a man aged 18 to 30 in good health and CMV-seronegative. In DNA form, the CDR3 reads TGCAGCGTCCGGACAGGGGAAAAGAGCTATGGCTACACCTTC. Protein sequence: CSVRTGEKSYGYTF.